The 13 T cell receptor beta chains below were found in one sample sequenced in a study of blood T cell repertoires in COVID-19. Profiled with immunoSEQ multiplex PCR; TCRdb holds only in-frame clones, not every one. The sample records tens of thousands of clones, roughly 86% being singletons. The specimen sequenced was peripheral blood. The receptor set was obtained from a middle-aged man with COVID-19, enrolled during active disease.

This chain links TRBV30 with TRBJ2-3; perhaps TRBD2 as D (5 bases). V was pared by 0 bases and J by 1 base, with 11 bases between. CDR1 and CDR2 from the germline V gene are GTSNPN and SVGIG (reference sequence). The CDR3 contains 15 residues. The CDR3 DNA is TGTGCCTGGAGTGTCCCAGGAGGTGGCACAGATACGCAGTATTTT. Its translation: CAWSVPGGGTDTQYF.

The chain is built from TRBV2 and TRBJ2-1, with D maybe TRBD2 (6 bases). Per the germline V gene, CDR1 is SNHLY and CDR2 is FYNNEI. The CDR3 covers 14 residues. The germline V and J ends were trimmed by 8 bases and 8 bases, with 19 bases remaining between them. This CDR3 reads CASSRTTSFDEQFF. The CDR3 DNA reads TGTGCCAGCTCTCGGACCACTAGCTTCGATGAGCAGTTCTTC.

The rearrangement joins TRBV6-1 to TRBJ2-5, with TRBD2 as a possible D gene (5 bases). Trimming took off 3 bases at V and 1 base at J, with 15 bases between the two ends. In germline, CDR1 is MNHNS, CDR2 SASEGT. The CDR3 length is 16 residues. The CDR3 loop is CASSEGVRAVQETQYF. CDR3 DNA sequence: TGTGCCAGCAGTGAGGGAGTACGAGCGGTCCAAGAGACCCAGTACTTC.

J is TRBJ2-3 and V is TRBV15, with 11 positions matching TRBD2. V trimming: 3 bases; J trimming: 0 bases; junction bases outside the gene matches: 2. CDR3 length: 16 amino acids. Germline V CDR1 and CDR2: LNHNV, YYDKDF (reference sequence). CDR3: CATSRGTSGSTDTQYF. The CDR3, as DNA: TGTGCCACCAGCAGGGGGACTAGCGGTAGCACAGATACGCAGTATTTT.

The chain employs TRBV9 and TRBJ1-4; no firm D call. The V gene lost 4 bases and the J gene lost 8 bases, with 15 bases spanning the gap. The CDR3 has 14 residues. Germline assignment: CDR1 SGDLS and CDR2 YYNGEE. CDR3 nucleotides: TGTGCCAGCAGCCCTGGAGTGGGAGGCGAAAAACTGTTTTTT. Encoded protein: CASSPGVGGEKLFF.

The chain joins TRBV5-4 to TRBJ2-7; the D gene is possibly TRBD1 (5 bases). Between the trimmed V and J ends, which lost 4 bases and 0 bases, there was a span of 11 bases. The CDR3 has 14 residues. Germline CDR1 is SGHNT and CDR2 is YYREEE (reference sequence). CDR3: CASSRPDSSYEQYF. In DNA, the CDR3 is TGTGCCAGCAGCCGACCCGACAGCTCCTACGAGCAGTACTTC.

The rearrangement joins TRBV7-3 to TRBJ2-3; TRBD1 might be the D (5 bases). The V end was cut by 5 bases, the J end by 6 bases, with 18 bases between. The CDR3 length is 15 residues. Per germline, CDR1 SGHTA and CDR2 FQGTGA. For the CDR3, the DNA is TGTGCCAGCAGCGAAACAGGCGGAGATGGGGATACGCAGTATTTT. Protein: CASSETGGDGDTQYF.

The V call is TRBV5-5, the J call TRBJ1-1; D unresolved. CDR3 length equals 14 residues. From germline, CDR1 is SGHKS and CDR2 YYEKEE (reference sequence). Between the trimmed V and J ends, which lost 3 bases and 0 bases, there was a span of 9 bases. CDR3 DNA sequence: TGTGCCAGCAGCTGGAAGACACTGAACACTGAAGCTTTCTTT. Amino acids: CASSWKTLNTEAFF.

The V gene is TRBV19, the J gene TRBJ1-1; D perhaps matches TRBD1 (6 bases). Per the germline V gene, CDR1 is LNHDA and CDR2 is SQIVND (reference sequence). The CDR3 consists of 15 residues. V was trimmed by 1 base and J by 2 bases, leaving 11 bases between them. DNA of the CDR3: TGTGCCAGTAGTATAGGGCCAGGGGTAAACACTGAAGCTTTCTTT. It specifies CASSIGPGVNTEAFF. Complete variable domain (other parts from reference TRBV19 and TRBJ1-1): DGGITQSPKYLFRKEGQNVTLSCEQNLNHDAMYWYRQDPGQGLRLIYYSQIVNDFQKGDIAEGYSVSREKKESFPLTVTSAQKNPTAFYLCASSIGPGVNTEAFFGQGTRLTVV.

The chain links TRBV3-1 (or the pseudogene TRBV3-2) to TRBJ2-2, with unresolved D. The CDR3 totals 15 residues. Germline V CDR1 and CDR2: LGHDT, YNNKEL (reference sequence). Trimming shortened V by 0 bases and J by 9 bases, and 14 bases separated the two germline ends. The CDR3 DNA reads as TGTGCCAGCAGCCAAGAGCATAGCTTGTACCGGGAGCTGTTTTTT. Its protein is CASSQEHSLYRELFF.

This clone was seen just once. This chain connects TRBV5-1 to TRBJ2-5; 8 bases agree with TRBD2. V dropped 1 base and J dropped 4; count of bases not matched to a gene: 0. This CDR3 contains 13 residues. Germline V gene lookup returns CDR1 SGHRS and CDR2 YFSETQ. As DNA, the CDR3 is TGCGCCAGCAGCTTGACTAGCGGAGAGACCCAGTACTTC. As protein: CASSLTSGETQYF.

The chain joins TRBV27 to TRBJ1-1; D unclear. Germline V CDR1 and CDR2: MNHEY, SMNVEV (reference sequence). V was clipped by 5 bases and J by 7 bases, with 11 bases between them. This CDR3 spans 12 amino acids. The DNA of the CDR3 is TGTGCCAGCAGTCCCCCCCTAGGTGAAGCTTTCTTT. Translated: CASSPPLGEAFF.

This clone was seen a handful of times. The chain uses TRBV10-2 and TRBJ1-5, with 10 positions matching TRBD1. The CDR3 has 15 residues. The V and J ends lost 6 bases and 2 bases, in that order; junction bases with no gene match: 4. Germline V gene data show CDR1 as WSHSY and CDR2 as SAAADI. The chain's CDR3 is CASRSTGGGNQPQHF. The DNA of the CDR3 is TGCGCCAGCAGATCGACAGGGGGCGGCAATCAGCCCCAGCATTTT.